A selection of T cell receptor beta chains follows, all from one sample in a study of cytomegalovirus exposure and HLA in healthy donors. The protocol was immunoSEQ multiplex PCR, while the TCRdb copy is restricted to in-frame clones and leaves out a portion. The table records about 76,000 clones, about four fifths of them present only once. The sample was PBMCs. The receptors come from a male donor in good health and CMV-seropositive. The CDR3 runs from the conserved cysteine through the conserved F or W. D genes are given only for firm matches. Size values are once, few and many counts, or a class for expanded clones, and some rows have none.

-,TRBD1,TRBV27,TRBJ2-1,CASSLLQGAWNEQFF,TGTGCCAGCAGTTTATTGCAGGGGGCTTGGAATGAGCAGTTCTTC
-,-,TRBV30,TRBJ2-1,CAWSIGSGKNEQFF,TGTGCCTGGAGTATCGGGAGCGGAAAAAATGAGCAGTTCTTC
-,TRBD1,TRBV11-2,TRBJ1-5,CASSLGTGESQPQHF,TGTGCCAGCAGCTTAGGGACAGGGGAGAGTCAGCCCCAGCATTTT
-,TRBD2,TRBV5-1,TRBJ2-7,CASSRGILAGGIYEQYF,TGCGCCAGCAGCCGCGGAATCTTAGCGGGAGGGATCTACGAGCAGTACTTC
-,TRBD1,TRBV2,TRBJ1-4,CASSARLTGGREKLFF,TGTGCCAGCAGTGCTCGGTTGACAGGGGGAAGAGAAAAACTGTTTTTT
-,TRBD1,TRBV10-2,TRBJ2-1,CASTAGTGFDNEQFF,TGCGCCAGCACCGCGGGGACAGGGTTCGACAATGAGCAGTTCTTC
-,TRBD2,TRBV7-3,TRBJ2-3,CASSQGLAGPPLDTQYF,TGTGCCAGCAGCCAGGGACTAGCGGGCCCCCCCTTGGATACGCAGTATTTT
-,-,TRBV29-1,TRBJ1-5,CSVAGPGQPQHF,TGCAGCGTTGCAGGGCCCGGTCAGCCCCAGCATTTT
-,-,TRBV28,TRBJ1-1,CASSKPTGPNTEAFF,TGTGCCAGCAGCAAACCGACGGGTCCCAACACTGAAGCTTTCTTT
-,-,TRBV4-3,TRBJ1-3,CASSQGNSGNTIYF,TGCGCCAGCAGCCAAGGTAACTCTGGAAACACCATATATTTT
-,TRBD1,TRBV27,TRBJ2-5,CASSLQGAGRETQYF,TGTGCCAGCAGTCTCCAGGGGGCTGGAAGGGAGACCCAGTACTTC
-,TRBD1,TRBV7-9,TRBJ1-3,CSSSPGTGGNTIYF,TGTTCCAGCAGCCCAGGGACAGGTGGAAACACCATATATTTT
-,-,TRBV7-3,TRBJ2-3,CASSLANTDTQYF,TGTGCCAGCAGCTTAGCGAACACAGATACGCAGTATTTT
-,TRBD1,TRBV19,TRBJ1-1,CASSIPGGNGAFF,TGTGCCAGTAGTATTCCAGGGGGCAATGGAGCTTTCTTT
-,-,TRBV7-2,TRBJ2-7,CASSLNGLGAYEQYF,TGTGCCAGCAGCTTAAATGGGCTAGGGGCCTACGAGCAGTACTTC
-,-,TRBV11-2,TRBJ2-3,CASSLPSGTGKTDTQYF,TGTGCCAGCAGCTTACCGTCAGGTACAGGGAAGACAGATACGCAGTATTTT
-,-,TRBV29-1,TRBJ2-4,CSALTRAKNIQYF,TGCAGCGCCCTGACAAGAGCCAAAAACATTCAGTACTTC
-,-,TRBV30,TRBJ1-4,CAWSVRQVATATNEKLFF,TGTGCCTGGAGTGTACGACAGGTGGCCACCGCAACTAATGAAAAACTGTTTTTT
few,TRBD2,TRBV7-6,TRBJ2-7,CASSFSGRGDYEQYF,TGTGCCAGCAGCTTTAGCGGGAGGGGTGACTACGAGCAGTACTTC
-,TRBD1,TRBV7-8,TRBJ1-5,CASSLGDRRSNQPQHF,TGTGCCAGCAGCTTAGGGGACAGGCGTAGCAATCAGCCCCAGCATTTT
-,-,TRBV30,TRBJ2-2,CAWRRTGNGELFF,TGTGCCTGGAGAAGAACAGGGAACGGGGAGCTGTTTTTT
-,TRBD2,TRBV13,TRBJ2-5,CASSQPADRLAGGQETQYF,TGTGCCAGCAGCCAACCAGCCGACAGACTAGCGGGGGGGCAAGAGACCCAGTACTTC
-,TRBD1,TRBV11-2,TRBJ1-1,CASSLGKGQGNTEAFF,TGTGCCAGCAGCTTAGGTAAAGGACAGGGGAACACTGAAGCTTTCTTT
-,-,TRBV19,TRBJ2-7,CASSTDRHPYEQYF,TGTGCCAGTAGTACGGACAGACATCCCTACGAGCAGTACTTC
-,TRBD2,TRBV5-1,TRBJ2-3,CASRRDYDTDTQYF,TGCGCCAGCAGAAGGGACTACGACACAGATACGCAGTATTTT
-,TRBD1,TRBV19,TRBJ1-1,CASSMGQRNTEAFF,TGTGCCAGTAGTATGGGACAGCGGAACACTGAAGCTTTCTTT
-,-,TRBV7-3,TRBJ2-5,CASSLSGGAMGETQYF,TGTGCCAGCAGCTTAAGTGGGGGGGCTATGGGGGAGACCCAGTACTTC
once,TRBD1,TRBV6-4,TRBJ2-2,CASGTGRNTGELFF,TGTGCCAGCGGGACAGGACGGAACACCGGGGAGCTGTTTTTT
few,TRBD1,TRBV18,TRBJ1-4,CASSPDRIIPTNEKLFF,TGTGCCAGCTCACCGGACAGGATAATACCAACTAATGAAAAACTGTTTTTT
-,-,TRBV6-6,TRBJ2-7,CASSYVVDRIYEQYF,TGTGCCAGCAGTTACGTTGTCGACAGGATCTACGAGCAGTACTTC
-,-,TRBV7-3,TRBJ2-1,CASSSRLTSVSSYNEQFF,TGTGCCAGCAGCTCTCGCCTTACTTCCGTGAGCTCCTACAATGAGCAGTTCTTC
-,TRBD1,TRBV6-5,TRBJ1-3,CASSYGGQGSGNTIYF,TGTGCCAGCAGTTACGGGGGACAGGGCTCTGGAAACACCATATATTTT
-,-,TRBV2,TRBJ2-1,CASSLGSSYNEQFF,TGTGCCAGCAGTTTAGGGAGCTCCTACAATGAGCAGTTCTTC
-,-,TRBV29-1,TRBJ1-2,CSVTGIYGYTF,TGCAGCGTTACAGGAATCTATGGCTACACCTTC
-,TRBD1,TRBV29-1,TRBJ2-7,CSVTGDRGSYEQYF,TGCAGCGTAACCGGGGACAGGGGATCCTACGAGCAGTACTTC
-,TRBD1,TRBV7-6,TRBJ1-2,CASSRSGTEGYTF,TGTGCCAGCAGTCGATCCGGGACAGAAGGCTACACCTTC
-,-,TRBV12-2,TRBJ2-2,CASMGGIGELFF,TGTGCAAGTATGGGGGGGATAGGGGAGCTGTTTTTT
-,-,TRBV4-1,TRBJ1-5,CASSQGLLSNQPQHF,TGCGCCAGCAGCCAGGGGCTTTTGAGCAATCAGCCCCAGCATTTT
-,TRBD1,TRBV9,TRBJ1-5,CASSVDRGTGGPGNQPQHF,TGTGCCAGCAGCGTAGACCGAGGGACAGGGGGCCCGGGCAATCAGCCCCAGCATTTT
once,TRBD1,TRBV4-1,TRBJ2-1,CASSQDPGQGLYNEQFF,TGCGCCAGCAGCCAAGATCCAGGACAGGGGCTTTACAATGAGCAGTTCTTC
-,TRBD1,TRBV7-9,TRBJ1-4,CASSPNTGQGAFEKLFF,TGTGCCAGCAGCCCAAATACCGGACAGGGGGCATTTGAAAAACTGTTTTTT
-,TRBD1,TRBV7-9,TRBJ2-7,CASSQPGQLSSYEQYF,TGTGCCAGCAGTCAACCGGGACAGTTAAGCTCCTACGAGCAGTACTTC
-,TRBD2,TRBV5-6,TRBJ2-3,CASSFIASSGEFSTDTQYF,TGTGCCAGCAGCTTTATAGCTTCTAGCGGGGAGTTTAGCACAGATACGCAGTATTTT
-,-,TRBV7-9,TRBJ2-7,CASSLQGGPYEQYF,TGTGCCAGCAGCCTACAGGGCGGCCCCTACGAGCAGTACTTC
-,TRBD2,TRBV7-6,TRBJ2-7,CASSMGTSGGAYPYEQYF,TGTGCCAGCAGCATGGGGACTAGCGGGGGGGCCTATCCCTACGAGCAGTACTTC
-,TRBD1,TRBV7-9,TRBJ1-4,CASSYDRGRLSEKLFF,TGTGCCAGCAGCTACGACAGGGGCCGCCTCTCTGAAAAACTGTTTTTT
-,-,TRBV4-2,TRBJ2-1,CASSQGWAEPYNEQFF,TGTGCCAGCAGCCAAGGGTGGGCAGAACCTTACAATGAGCAGTTCTTC
-,-,TRBV27,TRBJ1-5,CASSLDGGQGQPQHF,TGTGCCAGCAGTTTAGACGGGGGGCAGGGGCAGCCCCAGCATTTT
few,-,TRBV6-6,TRBJ2-1,CASSYSRYNEQFF,TGTGCCAGCAGTTACTCTAGATACAATGAGCAGTTCTTC
-,TRBD1,TRBV6-4,TRBJ1-4,CASSDGRGREKLFF,TGTGCCAGCAGTGATGGCAGGGGGCGTGAAAAACTGTTTTTT
-,TRBD2,TRBV19,TRBJ2-1,CAGGSSGSNEQFF,TGTGCGGGGGGGTCTAGCGGGAGTAATGAGCAGTTCTTC
-,-,TRBV5-6,TRBJ1-6,CASSLWGGDSPLHF,TGTGCCAGCAGCTTGTGGGGAGGGGATTCACCCCTCCACTTT
few,-,TRBV19,TRBJ2-2,CASSSSRANTGELFF,TGTGCCAGTAGTAGTAGCCGAGCGAACACCGGGGAGCTGTTTTTT
-,TRBD1,TRBV4-1,TRBJ2-1,CASSQVGQGNNEQFF,TGCGCCAGCAGCCAAGTCGGACAGGGGAACAATGAGCAGTTCTTC
-,TRBD1,TRBV4-1,TRBJ1-4,CASSQFLPGGDEKLFF,TGCGCCAGCAGCCAGTTCCTGCCAGGGGGAGACGAAAAACTGTTTTTT